The clone carrying this TCR beta chain has just a few counts. What it binds is not known. The germline gives CDR1 MRHNA, CDR2 SNTAGT. The V end lost 0 bases, the J end lost 8 bases, and 15 bases lay between the germline ends. This CDR3 spans 15 amino acids. These data belong to a study of early stage breast cancer tumors. Blood replicates held 0.5 ug DNA, tumor or normal breast approximately 1.5 ug, two each. Only in-frame clones appear in the TCRdb table, and some are missing; sequencing was by immunoSEQ multiplex PCR. The top ten clones hold about 4.8% of a sample with about 69,000 clones, 75% to 90% of them seen once. Study results and caveats: Unsorted bulk genomic DNA sequencing lacked pairing and functional marker data.

Input material: blood. V usage is TRBV6-4 and J usage is TRBJ2-3; tentatively, D is TRBD1 (6 bases). This receptor was identified in a person aged 35-55 years with breast cancer. The CDR3 DNA sequence: TGTGCCAGCAGTGACTCGAACAGGGCTCTAGGTACGCAGTATTTT. This codes for CASSDSNRALGTQYF.